This TCR beta chain emerged from a study of graft-versus-host responses after intestinal transplantation. Overall study context: Transplants given to recipients were multivisceral, liver-intestinal, or isolated intestinal.

The CDR3 extends over 15 amino acids. From germline, CDR1 is SEHNR and CDR2 FQNEAQ (reference sequence). V was trimmed by 2 bases and J by 3 bases, leaving 10 bases between them. Generated by immunoSEQ multiplex PCR, the TCRdb table keeps only in-frame clones and is missing some. This table has fewer than 90,000 clones, 94% appearing once. With respect to this clone: Its antigen remains unknown.

Regarding the study as a whole: Early post-transplant HvG declines were associated with peak circulating GvH clone levels. Some GvH clones were seen earlier in gut or blood, suggesting intestinal origin.

The chain links TRBV7-9 to TRBJ1-4; D might be TRBD1 (5 bases). The receptor was isolated from a human donor who was the organ donor for an intestinal transplant. The material was unstimulated CD4+ T cells sorted from spleen or lymph node cells, obtained before transplant. The CDR3 DNA is TGTGCCAGCAGCTTAACCGGACAAGCTAATGAAAAACTGTTTTTT. Translated, it gives CASSLTGQANEKLFF.